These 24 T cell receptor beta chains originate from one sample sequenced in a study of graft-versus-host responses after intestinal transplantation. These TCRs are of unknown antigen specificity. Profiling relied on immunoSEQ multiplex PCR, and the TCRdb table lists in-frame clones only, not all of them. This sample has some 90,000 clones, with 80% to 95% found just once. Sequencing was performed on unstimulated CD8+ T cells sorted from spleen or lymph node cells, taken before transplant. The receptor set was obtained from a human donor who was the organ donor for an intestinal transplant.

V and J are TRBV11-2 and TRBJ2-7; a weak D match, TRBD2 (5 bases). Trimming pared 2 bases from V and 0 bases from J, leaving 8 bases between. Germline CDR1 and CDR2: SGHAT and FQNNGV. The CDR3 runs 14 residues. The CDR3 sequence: CASSLRAASYEQYF. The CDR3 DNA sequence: TGTGCCAGCAGCTTAAGAGCGGCCTCCTACGAGCAGTACTTC.

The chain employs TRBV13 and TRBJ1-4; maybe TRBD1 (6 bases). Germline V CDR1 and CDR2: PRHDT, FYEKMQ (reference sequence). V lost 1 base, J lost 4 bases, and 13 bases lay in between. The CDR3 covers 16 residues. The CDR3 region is CASSLAGGRLNEKLFF. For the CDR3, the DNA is TGTGCCAGCAGCTTAGCGGGGGGCCGGCTTAATGAAAAACTGTTTTTT.

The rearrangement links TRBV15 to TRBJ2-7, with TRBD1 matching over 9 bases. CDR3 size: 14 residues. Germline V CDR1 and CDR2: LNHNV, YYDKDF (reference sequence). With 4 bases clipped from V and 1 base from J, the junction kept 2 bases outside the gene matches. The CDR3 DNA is TGTGCCACCAGCAAGGACAGGGGATCCTACGAGCAGTACTTC. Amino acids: CATSKDRGSYEQYF.

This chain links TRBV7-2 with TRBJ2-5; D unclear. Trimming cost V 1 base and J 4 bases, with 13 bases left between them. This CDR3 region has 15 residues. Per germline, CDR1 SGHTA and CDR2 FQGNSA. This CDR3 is CASSLGASLRETQYF. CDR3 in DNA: TGTGCCAGCAGCTTAGGGGCCAGTTTGCGAGAGACCCAGTACTTC.

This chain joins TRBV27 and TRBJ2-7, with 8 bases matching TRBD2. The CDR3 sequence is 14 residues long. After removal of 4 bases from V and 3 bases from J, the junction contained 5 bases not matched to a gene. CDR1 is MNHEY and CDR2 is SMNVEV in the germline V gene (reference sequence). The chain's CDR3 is CASSSGLARYEQYF. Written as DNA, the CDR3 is TGTGCCAGCAGTTCCGGACTAGCTCGCTACGAGCAGTACTTC.

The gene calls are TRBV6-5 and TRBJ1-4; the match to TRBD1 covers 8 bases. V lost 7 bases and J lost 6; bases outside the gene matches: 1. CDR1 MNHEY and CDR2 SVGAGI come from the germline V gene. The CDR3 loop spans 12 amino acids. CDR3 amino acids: CASKTGDEKLFF. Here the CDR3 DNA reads TGTGCCAGCAAGACAGGGGATGAAAAACTGTTTTTT.

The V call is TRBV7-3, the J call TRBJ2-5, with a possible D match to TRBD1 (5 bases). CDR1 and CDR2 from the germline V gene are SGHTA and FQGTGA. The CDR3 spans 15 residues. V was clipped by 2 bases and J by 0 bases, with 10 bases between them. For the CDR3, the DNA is TGTGCCAGCAGCTTAGGGGTAGGGGACCAAGAGACCCAGTACTTC. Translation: CASSLGVGDQETQYF.

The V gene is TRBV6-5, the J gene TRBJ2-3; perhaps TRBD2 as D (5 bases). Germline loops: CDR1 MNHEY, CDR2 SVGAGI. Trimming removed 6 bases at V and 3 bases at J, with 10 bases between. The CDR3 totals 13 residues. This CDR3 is CASRLVVTDTQYF. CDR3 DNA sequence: TGTGCCAGCAGACTAGTAGTAACAGATACGCAGTATTTT.

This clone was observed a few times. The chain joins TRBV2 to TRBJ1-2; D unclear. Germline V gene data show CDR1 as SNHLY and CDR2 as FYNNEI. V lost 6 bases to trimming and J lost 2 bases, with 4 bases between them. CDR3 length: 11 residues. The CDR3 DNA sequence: TGTGCCAGCAGCGGGAACTATGGCTACACCTTC. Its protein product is CASSGNYGYTF.

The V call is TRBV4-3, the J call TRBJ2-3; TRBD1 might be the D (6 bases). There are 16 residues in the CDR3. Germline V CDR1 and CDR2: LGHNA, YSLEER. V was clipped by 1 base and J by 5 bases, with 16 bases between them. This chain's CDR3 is CASSQVSRGGGDTQYF. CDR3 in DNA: TGCGCCAGCAGCCAAGTCTCCAGGGGTGGGGGAGATACGCAGTATTTT.

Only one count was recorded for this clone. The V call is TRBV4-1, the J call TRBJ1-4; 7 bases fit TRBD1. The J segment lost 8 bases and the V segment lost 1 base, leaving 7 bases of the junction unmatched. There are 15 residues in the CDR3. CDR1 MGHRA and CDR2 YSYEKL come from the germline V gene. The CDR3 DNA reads TGCGCCAGCAGCCAAGTCTCGACAGGGACCGAAAAACTGTTTTTT. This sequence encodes CASSQVSTGTEKLFF.

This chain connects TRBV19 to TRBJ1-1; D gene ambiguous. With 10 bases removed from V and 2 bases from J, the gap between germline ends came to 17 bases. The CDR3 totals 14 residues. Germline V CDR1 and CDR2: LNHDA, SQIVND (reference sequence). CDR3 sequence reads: CATSTGNSNTEAFF. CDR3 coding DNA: TGTGCCACCTCGACGGGGAATAGTAACACTGAAGCTTTCTTT.

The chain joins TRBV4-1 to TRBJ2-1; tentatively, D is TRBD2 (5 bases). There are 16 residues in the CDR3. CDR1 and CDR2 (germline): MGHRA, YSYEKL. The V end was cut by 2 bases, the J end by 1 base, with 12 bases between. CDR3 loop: CASSQFGPGSYNEQFF. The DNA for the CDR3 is TGCGCCAGCAGCCAATTTGGGCCGGGATCCTACAATGAGCAGTTCTTC.

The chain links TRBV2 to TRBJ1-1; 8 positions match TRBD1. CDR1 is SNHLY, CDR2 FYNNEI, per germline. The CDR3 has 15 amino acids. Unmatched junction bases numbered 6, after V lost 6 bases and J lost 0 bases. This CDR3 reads CASRGRTGMNTEAFF. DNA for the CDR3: TGTGCCAGCAGGGGGAGGACAGGGATGAACACTGAAGCTTTCTTT.

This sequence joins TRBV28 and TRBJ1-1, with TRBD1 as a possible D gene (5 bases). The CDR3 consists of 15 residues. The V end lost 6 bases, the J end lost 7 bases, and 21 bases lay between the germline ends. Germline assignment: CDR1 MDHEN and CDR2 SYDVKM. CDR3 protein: CASRPLAVADIEAFF. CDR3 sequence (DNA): TGTGCCAGCAGGCCCCTCGCCGTAGCGGACATTGAAGCTTTCTTT.

CDR3 sequence (DNA): TGTGCCAGCAGCGTCGGGGGTATTAGTGACTACGAGCAGTACTTC. Translated, it gives CASSVGGISDYEQYF. This chain links TRBV9 with TRBJ2-7; possibly TRBD2 for D (6 bases). Germline V lookup: CDR1 SGDLS, CDR2 YYNGEE. V was trimmed by 2 bases and J by 3 bases, leaving 15 bases between them. The CDR3 spans 15 residues.

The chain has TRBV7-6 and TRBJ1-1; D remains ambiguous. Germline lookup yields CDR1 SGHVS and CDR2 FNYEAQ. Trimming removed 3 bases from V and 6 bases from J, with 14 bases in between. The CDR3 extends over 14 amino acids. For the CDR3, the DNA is TGTGCCAGCAGCTTGGGAGGAACAATAGCTGAAGCTTTCTTT. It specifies CASSLGGTIAEAFF.

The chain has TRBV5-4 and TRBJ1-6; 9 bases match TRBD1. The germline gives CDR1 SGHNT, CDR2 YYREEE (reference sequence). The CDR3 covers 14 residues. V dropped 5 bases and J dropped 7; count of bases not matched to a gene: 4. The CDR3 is CASSFGQGNSPLHF. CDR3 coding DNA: TGTGCCAGCAGTTTTGGACAGGGGAATTCACCCCTCCACTTT.

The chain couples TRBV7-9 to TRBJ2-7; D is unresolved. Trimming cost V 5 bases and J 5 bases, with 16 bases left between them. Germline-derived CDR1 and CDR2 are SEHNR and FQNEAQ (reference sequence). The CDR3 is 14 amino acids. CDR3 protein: CASSPKATVHEQYF. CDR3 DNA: TGTGCCAGCAGCCCCAAGGCTACAGTCCACGAGCAGTACTTC.

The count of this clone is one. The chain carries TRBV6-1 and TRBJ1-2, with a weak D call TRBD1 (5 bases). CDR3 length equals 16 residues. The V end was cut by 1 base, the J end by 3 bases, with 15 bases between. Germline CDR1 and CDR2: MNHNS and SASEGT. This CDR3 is CASSEVGGSGDYGYTF. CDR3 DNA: TGTGCCAGCAGTGAAGTTGGGGGTTCGGGGGACTATGGCTACACCTTC.

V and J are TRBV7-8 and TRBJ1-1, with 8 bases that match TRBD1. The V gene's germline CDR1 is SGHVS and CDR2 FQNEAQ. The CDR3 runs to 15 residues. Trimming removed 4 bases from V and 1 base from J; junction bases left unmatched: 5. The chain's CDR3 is CASSWGQAENTEAFF. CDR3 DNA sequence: TGTGCCAGCAGCTGGGGACAGGCCGAGAACACTGAAGCTTTCTTT.

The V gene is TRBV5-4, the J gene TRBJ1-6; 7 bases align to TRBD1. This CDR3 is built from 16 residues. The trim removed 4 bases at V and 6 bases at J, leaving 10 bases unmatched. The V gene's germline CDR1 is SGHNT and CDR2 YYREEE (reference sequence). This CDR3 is CASSPPQGETNSPLHF. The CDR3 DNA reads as TGTGCCAGCAGCCCCCCCCAGGGGGAAACTAATTCACCCCTCCACTTT.

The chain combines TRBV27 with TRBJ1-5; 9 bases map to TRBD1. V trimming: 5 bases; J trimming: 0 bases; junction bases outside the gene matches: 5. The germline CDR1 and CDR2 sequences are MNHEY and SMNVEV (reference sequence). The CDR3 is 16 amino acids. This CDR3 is CASSTTGGFSNQPQHF. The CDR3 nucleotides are TGTGCCAGCAGTACGACAGGGGGGTTTAGCAATCAGCCCCAGCATTTT.

The CDR3 reads CASSEWAGSSTDTQYF. CDR3 bases: TGTGCCAGCAGTGAGTGGGCGGGGTCTAGCACAGATACGCAGTATTTT. The V and J genes are TRBV6-1 and TRBJ2-3; possibly TRBD2 for D (6 bases). V was trimmed by 3 bases and J by 0 bases, leaving 13 bases between them. This CDR3 has 16 residues. From germline, CDR1 is MNHNS and CDR2 SASEGT.